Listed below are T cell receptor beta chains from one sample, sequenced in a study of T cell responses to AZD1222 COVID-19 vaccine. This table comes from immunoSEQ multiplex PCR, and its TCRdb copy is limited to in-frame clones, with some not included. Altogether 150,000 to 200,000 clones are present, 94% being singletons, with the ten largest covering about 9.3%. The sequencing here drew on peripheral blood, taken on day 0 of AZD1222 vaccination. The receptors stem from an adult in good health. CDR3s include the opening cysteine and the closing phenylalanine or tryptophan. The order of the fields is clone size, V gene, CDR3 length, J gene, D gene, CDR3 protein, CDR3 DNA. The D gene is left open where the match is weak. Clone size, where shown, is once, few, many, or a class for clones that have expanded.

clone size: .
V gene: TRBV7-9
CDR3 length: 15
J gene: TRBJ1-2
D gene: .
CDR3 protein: CASSGVDRRAYGYTF
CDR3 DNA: TGTGCCAGCAGCGGAGTAGACAGGAGGGCCTATGGCTACACCTTC

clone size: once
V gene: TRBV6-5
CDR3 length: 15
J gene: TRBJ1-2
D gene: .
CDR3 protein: CASRLRSPGGYGYTF
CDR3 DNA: TGTGCCAGCAGATTACGGTCCCCTGGGGGCTATGGCTACACCTTC

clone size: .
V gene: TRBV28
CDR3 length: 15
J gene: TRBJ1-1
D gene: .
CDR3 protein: CASSFSRMRNTEAFF
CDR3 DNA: TGTGCCAGCAGTTTTTCCAGGATGAGGAACACTGAAGCTTTCTTT

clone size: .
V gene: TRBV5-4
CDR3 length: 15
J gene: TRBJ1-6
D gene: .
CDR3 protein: CASSGGHFYNSPLHF
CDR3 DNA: TGTGCCAGCAGCGGTGGACACTTCTATAATTCACCCCTCCACTTT

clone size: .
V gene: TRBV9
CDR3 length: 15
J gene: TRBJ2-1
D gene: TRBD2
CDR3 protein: CASSTNRLASNEQFF
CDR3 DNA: TGTGCCAGCAGCACAAACAGACTAGCGTCCAATGAGCAGTTCTTC

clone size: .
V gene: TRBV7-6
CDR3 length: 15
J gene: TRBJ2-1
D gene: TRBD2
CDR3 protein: CASRVGTSGSNEQFF
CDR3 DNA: TGTGCCAGCAGGGTAGGGACTAGCGGGAGCAATGAGCAGTTCTTC

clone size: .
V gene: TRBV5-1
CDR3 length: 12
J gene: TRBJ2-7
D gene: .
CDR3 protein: CASSLGRNEQYF
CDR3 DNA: TGCGCCAGCAGCTTGGGTCGTAACGAGCAGTACTTC

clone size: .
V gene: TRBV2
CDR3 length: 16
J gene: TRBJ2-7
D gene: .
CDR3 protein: CASSGSLGFPTYEQYF
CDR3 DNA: TGTGCCAGCAGTGGCTCCCTGGGGTTTCCGACCTACGAGCAGTACTTC

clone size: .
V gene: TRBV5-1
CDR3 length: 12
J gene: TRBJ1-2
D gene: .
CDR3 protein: CASSLGGDGYTF
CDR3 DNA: TGCGCCAGCAGCTTGGGAGGGGATGGCTACACCTTC

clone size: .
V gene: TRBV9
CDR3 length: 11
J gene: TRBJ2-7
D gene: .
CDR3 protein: CARKGTYEQYF
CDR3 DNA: TGTGCCAGAAAAGGAACCTACGAGCAGTACTTC

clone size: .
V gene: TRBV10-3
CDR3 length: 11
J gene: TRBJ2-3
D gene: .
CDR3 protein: CATLETHTQYF
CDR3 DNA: TGTGCCACCCTGGAGACCCATACGCAGTATTTT

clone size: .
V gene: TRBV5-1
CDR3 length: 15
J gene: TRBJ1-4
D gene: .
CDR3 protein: CASSLAPSANEKLFF
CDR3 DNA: TGCGCCAGCAGCTTAGCACCCTCAGCTAATGAAAAACTGTTTTTT

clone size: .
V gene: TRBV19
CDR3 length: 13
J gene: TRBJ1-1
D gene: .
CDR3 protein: CASSTKRATEAFF
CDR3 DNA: TGTGCCAGTAGTACCAAAAGGGCCACTGAAGCTTTCTTT

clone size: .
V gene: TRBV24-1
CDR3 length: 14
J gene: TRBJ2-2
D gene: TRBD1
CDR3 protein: CATSGTGRTGELFF
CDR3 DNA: TGTGCCACCAGTGGGACAGGGAGAACCGGGGAGCTGTTTTTT

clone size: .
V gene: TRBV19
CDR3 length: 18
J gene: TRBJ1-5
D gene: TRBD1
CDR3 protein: CASSALRTGGYSNQPQHF
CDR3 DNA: TGTGCCAGTAGTGCACTGCGGACAGGGGGGTATAGCAATCAGCCCCAGCATTTT

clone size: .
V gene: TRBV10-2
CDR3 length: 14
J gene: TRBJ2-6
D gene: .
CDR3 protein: CASTEFSGANVLTF
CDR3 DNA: TGCGCCAGCACAGAGTTCTCTGGGGCCAACGTCCTGACTTTC

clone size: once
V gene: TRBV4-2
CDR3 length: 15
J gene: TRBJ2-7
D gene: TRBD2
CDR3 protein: CASSQAGLAPHEQYF
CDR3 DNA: TGTGCCAGCAGCCAAGCGGGACTAGCGCCCCACGAGCAGTACTTC

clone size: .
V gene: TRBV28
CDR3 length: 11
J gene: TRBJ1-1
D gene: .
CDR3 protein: CAGKGNTEAFF
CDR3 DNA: TGTGCCGGAAAGGGGAACACTGAAGCTTTCTTT